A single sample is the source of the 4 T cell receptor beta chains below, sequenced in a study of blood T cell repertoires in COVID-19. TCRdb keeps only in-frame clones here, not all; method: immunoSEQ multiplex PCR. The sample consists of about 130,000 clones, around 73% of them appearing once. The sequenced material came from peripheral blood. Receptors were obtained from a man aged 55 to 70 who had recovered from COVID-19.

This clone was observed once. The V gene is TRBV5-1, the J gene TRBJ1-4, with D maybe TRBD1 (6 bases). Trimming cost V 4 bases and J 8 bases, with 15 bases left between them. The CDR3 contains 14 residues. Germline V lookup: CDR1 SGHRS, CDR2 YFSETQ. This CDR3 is CASSLGGVGEKLFF. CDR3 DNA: TGCGCCAGCAGCCTAGGGGGTGTCGGGGAAAAACTGTTTTTT.

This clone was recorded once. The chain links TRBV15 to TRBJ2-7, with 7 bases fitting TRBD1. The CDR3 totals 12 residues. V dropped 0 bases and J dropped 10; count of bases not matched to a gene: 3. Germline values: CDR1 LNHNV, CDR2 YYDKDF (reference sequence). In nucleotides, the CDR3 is TGTGCCACCAGCAGAGACACAGGGGACCAGTACTTC. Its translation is CATSRDTGDQYF.

The CDR3 DNA reads as TGCAGCGTGCTGACTAGCGGGGGACGGCAAGAGACCCAGTACTTC. Amino acids: CSVLTSGGRQETQYF. The genes are TRBV29-1 and TRBJ2-5, with TRBD2 matching over 12 bases. This CDR3 has 15 amino acids. Germline V gene lookup returns CDR1 SQVTM and CDR2 ANQGSEA. With V trimmed by 6 bases and J by 2 bases, 7 bases remained unmatched.

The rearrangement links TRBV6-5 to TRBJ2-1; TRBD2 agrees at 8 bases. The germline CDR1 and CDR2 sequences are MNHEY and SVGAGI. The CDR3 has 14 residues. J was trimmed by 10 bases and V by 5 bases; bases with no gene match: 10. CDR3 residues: CASSQSGRSGEQFF. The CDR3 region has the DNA TGTGCCAGCAGTCAGAGCGGGAGATCTGGCGAGCAGTTCTTC.